A few counts support the clone carrying this T cell receptor beta chain. As yet, its antigen is unknown. Bulk TCR library preparation followed previously described methods with listed TCR primers. TCRdb re-called the PCR reads through MiXCR, storing one row per CDR3 protein. The sample lists over 300,000 distinct CDR3 sequences, about 22% occurring once. This sample was included in a study of molecular identifiers for immune sequencing clone quantification. At the level of the study: The replicates split RNA from roughly 20,000 or 100,000 naive CD8 cells five ways and sequenced four. Study-level points and caveats: The share of molecules held by clones above 20 RNA copies was over 98% in effector cells and under 1% in naive cells.

Trimming took 4 bases from V and 5 from J, leaving 12 bases between them. This CDR3 region has 13 residues. Germline-derived CDR1 and CDR2 are SGHVS and FQNEAQ. Libraries of naive CD8 T cells were made from 20,000 to 1,000,000 sorted cells. They used 10%, 30% or 50% RNA. The source of this sequence is a human donor in good health. Some libraries in this study had Jurkat cell RNA spiked in. The sequenced material came from naive CD8+ T cells from blood, with Jurkat cell RNA spiked in. Subset reported: FACS-sorted CD8+CD4-CCR7+CD45RA+ naive T cells. The rearrangement links TRBV7-8 to TRBJ2-7; D is tentatively TRBD1 or TRBD2 (5 bases each). For the CDR3, the DNA is TGTGCCAGCAGCTCAGCCACGGGGCACGAGCAGTACTTC. Translated: CASSSATGHEQYF.